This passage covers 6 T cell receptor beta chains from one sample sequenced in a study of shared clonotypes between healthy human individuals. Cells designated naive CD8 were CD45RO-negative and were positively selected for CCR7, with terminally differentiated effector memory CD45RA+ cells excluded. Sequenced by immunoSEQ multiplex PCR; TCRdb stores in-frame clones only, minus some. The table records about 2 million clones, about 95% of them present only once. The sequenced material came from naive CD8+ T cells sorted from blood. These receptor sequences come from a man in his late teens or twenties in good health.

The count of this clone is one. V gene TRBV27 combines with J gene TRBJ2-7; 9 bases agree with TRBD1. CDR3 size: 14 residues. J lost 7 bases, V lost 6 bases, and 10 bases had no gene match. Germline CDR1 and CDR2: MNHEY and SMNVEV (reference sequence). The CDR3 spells CASRTQGALGEQYF. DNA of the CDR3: TGTGCCAGCAGGACACAGGGGGCGCTGGGTGAGCAGTACTTC.

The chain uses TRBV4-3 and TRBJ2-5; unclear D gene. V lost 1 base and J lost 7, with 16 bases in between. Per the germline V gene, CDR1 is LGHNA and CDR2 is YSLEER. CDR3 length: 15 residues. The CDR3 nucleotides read TGCGCCAGCAGCCAAGTTTGGACGGATGAGGTGACCCAGTACTTC. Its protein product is CASSQVWTDEVTQYF.

The CDR3 nucleotides read TGTGCCAGCAGCCAGACAGGGTTGGACTACACCTTC. Protein product: CASSQTGLDYTF. The chain combines TRBV7-9 with TRBJ1-2, with 7 positions matching TRBD1. The CDR3 loop spans 12 amino acids. V lost 5 bases to trimming and J lost 10 bases; unmatched junction nucleotides: 7. Per germline, CDR1 SEHNR and CDR2 FQNEAQ (reference sequence).

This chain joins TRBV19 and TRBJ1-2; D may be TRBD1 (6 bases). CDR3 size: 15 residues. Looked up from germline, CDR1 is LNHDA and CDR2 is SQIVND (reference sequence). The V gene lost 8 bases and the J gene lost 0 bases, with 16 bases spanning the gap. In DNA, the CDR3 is TGTGCCAGTGGTGAGAGAGGGGGGGCTAACTATGGCTACACCTTC. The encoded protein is CASGERGGANYGYTF.

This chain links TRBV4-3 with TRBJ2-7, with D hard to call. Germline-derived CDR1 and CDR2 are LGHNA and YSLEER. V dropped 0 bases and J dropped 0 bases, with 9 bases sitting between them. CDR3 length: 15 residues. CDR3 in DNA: TGCGCCAGCAGCCAAGATGACTCAACCTCCTACGAGCAGTACTTC. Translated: CASSQDDSTSYEQYF.

The chain's CDR3 is CASSEPSGRPYNEQFF. CDR3 sequence (DNA): TGTGCCAGCAGTGAGCCAAGCGGGAGGCCCTACAATGAGCAGTTCTTC. The V call is TRBV2, the J call TRBJ2-1; 9 bases map to TRBD2. The V gene end was trimmed by 3 bases and the J gene end by 2 bases; junction bases not matched to a gene: 5. The germline CDR1 and CDR2 sequences are SNHLY and FYNNEI. CDR3 size: 16 residues.